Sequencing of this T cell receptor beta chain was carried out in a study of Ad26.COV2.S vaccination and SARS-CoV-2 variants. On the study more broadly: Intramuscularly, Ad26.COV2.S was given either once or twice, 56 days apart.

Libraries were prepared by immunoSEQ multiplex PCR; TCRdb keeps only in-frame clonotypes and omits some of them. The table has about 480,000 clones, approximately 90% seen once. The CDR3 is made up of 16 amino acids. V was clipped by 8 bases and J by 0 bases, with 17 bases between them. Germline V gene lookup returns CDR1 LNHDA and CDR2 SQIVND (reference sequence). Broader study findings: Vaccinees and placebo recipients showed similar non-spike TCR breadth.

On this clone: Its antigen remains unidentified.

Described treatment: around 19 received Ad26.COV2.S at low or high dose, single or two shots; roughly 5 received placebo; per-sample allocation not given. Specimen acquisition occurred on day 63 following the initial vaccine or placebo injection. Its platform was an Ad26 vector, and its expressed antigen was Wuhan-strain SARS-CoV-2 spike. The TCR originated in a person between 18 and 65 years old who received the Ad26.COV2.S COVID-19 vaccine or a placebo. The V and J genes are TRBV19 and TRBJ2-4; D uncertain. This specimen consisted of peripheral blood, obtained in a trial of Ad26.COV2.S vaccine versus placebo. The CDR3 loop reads CASVGRVGVAKNIQYF. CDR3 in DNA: TGTGCCAGTGTTGGAAGGGTCGGCGTAGCCAAAAACATTCAGTACTTC. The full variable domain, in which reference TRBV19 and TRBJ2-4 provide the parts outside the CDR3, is DGGITQSPKYLFRKEGQNVTLSCEQNLNHDAMYWYRQDPGQGLRLIYYSQIVNDFQKGDIAEGYSVSREKKESFPLTVTSAQKNPTAFYLCASVGRVGVAKNIQYFGAGTRLSVL.